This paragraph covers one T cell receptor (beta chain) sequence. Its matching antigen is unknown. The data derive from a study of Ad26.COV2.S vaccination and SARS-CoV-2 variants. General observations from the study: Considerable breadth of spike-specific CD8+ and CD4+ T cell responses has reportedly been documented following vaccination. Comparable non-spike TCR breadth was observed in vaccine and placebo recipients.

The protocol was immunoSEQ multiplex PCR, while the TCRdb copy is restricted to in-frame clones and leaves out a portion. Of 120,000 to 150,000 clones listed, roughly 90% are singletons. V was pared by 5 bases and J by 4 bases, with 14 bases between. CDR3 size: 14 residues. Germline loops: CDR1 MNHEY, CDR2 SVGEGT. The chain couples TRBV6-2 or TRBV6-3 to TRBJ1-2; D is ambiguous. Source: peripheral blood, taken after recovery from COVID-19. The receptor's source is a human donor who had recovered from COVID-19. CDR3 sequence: CASSPRRVIYGYTF. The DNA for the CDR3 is TGTGCCAGCAGTCCGAGAAGAGTTATCTATGGCTACACCTTC.